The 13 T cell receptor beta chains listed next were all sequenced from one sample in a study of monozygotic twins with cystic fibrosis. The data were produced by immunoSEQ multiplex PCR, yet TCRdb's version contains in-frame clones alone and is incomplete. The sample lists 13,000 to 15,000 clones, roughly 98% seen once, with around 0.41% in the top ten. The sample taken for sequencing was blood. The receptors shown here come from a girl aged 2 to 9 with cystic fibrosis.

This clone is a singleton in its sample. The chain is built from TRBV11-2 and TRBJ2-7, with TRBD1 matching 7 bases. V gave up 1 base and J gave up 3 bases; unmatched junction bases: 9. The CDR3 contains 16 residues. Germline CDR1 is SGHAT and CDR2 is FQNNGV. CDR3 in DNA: TGTGCCAGCAGCTTAGGAACCCGGGACAGAAACTACGAGCAGTACTTC. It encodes CASSLGTRDRNYEQYF.

CDR3 residues: CASSDRGWSTDTQYF. CDR3 in DNA: TGTGCCAGCAGCGATCGGGGTTGGAGCACAGATACGCAGTATTTT. V usage is TRBV5-6 and J usage is TRBJ2-3; maybe TRBD2 (5 bases). Germline-derived CDR1 and CDR2 are SGHDT and YYEEEE. The CDR3 spans 15 residues. V was clipped by 4 bases and J by 0 bases, with 12 bases between them.

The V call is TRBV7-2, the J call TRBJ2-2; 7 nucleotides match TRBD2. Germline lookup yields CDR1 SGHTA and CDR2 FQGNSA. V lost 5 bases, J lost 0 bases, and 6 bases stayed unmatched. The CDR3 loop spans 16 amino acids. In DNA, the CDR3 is TGTGCCAGCAGCCAGTCCCTAGCGGCGAACACCGGGGAGCTGTTTTTT. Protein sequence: CASSQSLAANTGELFF. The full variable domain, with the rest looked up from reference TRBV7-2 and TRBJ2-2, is GAGVSQSPSNKVTEKGKDVELRCDPISGHTALYWYRQSLGQGLEFLIYFQGNSAPDKSGLPSDRFSAERTGGSVSTLTIQRTQQEDSAVYLCASSQSLAANTGELFFGEGSRLTVL.

This CDR3 is CASSVGTSGTDTQYF. The CDR3 bases are TGTGCCAGCAGCGTAGGTACTAGCGGAACAGATACGCAGTATTTT. The chain joins TRBV9 to TRBJ2-3, with TRBD2 matching over 8 bases. Germline V CDR1 and CDR2: SGDLS, YYNGEE. The CDR3 spans 15 residues. Trimming at V came to 0 bases and at J to 3 bases, leaving 3 bases not matched to a gene.

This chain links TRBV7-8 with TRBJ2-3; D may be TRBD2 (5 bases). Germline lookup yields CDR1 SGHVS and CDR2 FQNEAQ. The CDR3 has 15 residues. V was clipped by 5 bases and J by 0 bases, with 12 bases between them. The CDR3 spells CASSLKRTSTDTQYF. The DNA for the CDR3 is TGTGCCAGCAGCCTAAAGCGGACTAGCACAGATACGCAGTATTTT.

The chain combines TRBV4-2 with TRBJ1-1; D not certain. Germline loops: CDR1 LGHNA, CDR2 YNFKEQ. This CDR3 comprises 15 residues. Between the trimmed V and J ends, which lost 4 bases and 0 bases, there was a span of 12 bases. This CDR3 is CASSPVGQMNTEAFF. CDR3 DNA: TGTGCCAGCAGCCCGGTTGGCCAGATGAACACTGAAGCTTTCTTT.

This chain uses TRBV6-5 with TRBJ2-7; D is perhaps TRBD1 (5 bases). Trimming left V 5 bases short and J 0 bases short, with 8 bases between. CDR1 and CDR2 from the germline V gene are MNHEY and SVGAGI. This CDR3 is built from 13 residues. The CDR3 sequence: CASSIDSSYEQYF. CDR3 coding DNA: TGTGCCAGCAGTATCGACAGCTCCTACGAGCAGTACTTC.

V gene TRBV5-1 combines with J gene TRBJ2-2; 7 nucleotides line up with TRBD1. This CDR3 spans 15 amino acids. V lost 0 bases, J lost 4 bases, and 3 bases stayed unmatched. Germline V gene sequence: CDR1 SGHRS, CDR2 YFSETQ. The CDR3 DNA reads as TGCGCCAGCAGCTTGGTGTCAGGGGGCACCGGGGAGCTGTTTTTT. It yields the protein CASSLVSGGTGELFF.

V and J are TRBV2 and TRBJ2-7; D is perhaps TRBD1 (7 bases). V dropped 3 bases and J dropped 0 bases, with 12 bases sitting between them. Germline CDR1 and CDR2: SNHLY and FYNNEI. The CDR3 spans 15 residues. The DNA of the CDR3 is TGTGCCAGCAGTGAGGGCGGGACAGCCTCCTACGAGCAGTACTTC. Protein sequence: CASSEGGTASYEQYF.

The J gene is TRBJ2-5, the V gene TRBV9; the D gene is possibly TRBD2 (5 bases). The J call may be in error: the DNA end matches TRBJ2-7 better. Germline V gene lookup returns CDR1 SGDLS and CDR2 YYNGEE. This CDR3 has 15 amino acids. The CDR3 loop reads CASSVGSGSSYEQYF. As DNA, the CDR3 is TGTGCCAGCAGCGTAGGGTCGGGGAGCAGCTACGAGCAGTACTTC.

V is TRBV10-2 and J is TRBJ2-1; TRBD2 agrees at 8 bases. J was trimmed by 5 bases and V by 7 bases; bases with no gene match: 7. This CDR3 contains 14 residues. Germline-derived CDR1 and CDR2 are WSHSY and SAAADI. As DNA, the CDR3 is TGCGCCAGCACCCTAGCGGGCGGTAACAATGAGCAGTTCTTC. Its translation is CASTLAGGNNEQFF.

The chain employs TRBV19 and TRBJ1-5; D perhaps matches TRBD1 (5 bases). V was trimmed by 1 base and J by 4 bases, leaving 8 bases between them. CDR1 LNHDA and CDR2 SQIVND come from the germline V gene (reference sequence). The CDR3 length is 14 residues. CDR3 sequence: CASSIVRGNQPQHF. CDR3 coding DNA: TGTGCCAGTAGTATAGTACGGGGGAATCAGCCCCAGCATTTT.

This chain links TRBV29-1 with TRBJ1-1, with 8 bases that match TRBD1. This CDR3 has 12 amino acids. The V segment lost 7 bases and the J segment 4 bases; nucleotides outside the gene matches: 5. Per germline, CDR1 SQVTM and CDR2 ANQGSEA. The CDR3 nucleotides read TGCAGCGGGACAACAGGGGGCACTGAAGCTTTCTTT. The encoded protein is CSGTTGGTEAFF.